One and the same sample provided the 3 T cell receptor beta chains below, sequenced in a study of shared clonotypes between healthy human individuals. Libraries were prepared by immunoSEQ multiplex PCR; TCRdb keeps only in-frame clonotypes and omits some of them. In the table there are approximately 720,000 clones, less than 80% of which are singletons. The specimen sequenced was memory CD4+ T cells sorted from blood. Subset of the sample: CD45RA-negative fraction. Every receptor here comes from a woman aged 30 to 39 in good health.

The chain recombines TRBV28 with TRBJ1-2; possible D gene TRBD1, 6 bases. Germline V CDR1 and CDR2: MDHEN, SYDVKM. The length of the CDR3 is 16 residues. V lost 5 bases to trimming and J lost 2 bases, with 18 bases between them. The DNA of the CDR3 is TGTGCCAGCAGTGCCTTCGGGCTCCAGGGGAACTATGGCTACACCTTC. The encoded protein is CASSAFGLQGNYGYTF.

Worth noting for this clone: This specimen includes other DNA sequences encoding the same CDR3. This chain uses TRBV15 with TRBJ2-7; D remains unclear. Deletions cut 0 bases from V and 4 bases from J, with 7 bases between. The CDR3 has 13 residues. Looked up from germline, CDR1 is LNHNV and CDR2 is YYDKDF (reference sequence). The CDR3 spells CATSRDSFYEQYF. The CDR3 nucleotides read TGTGCCACCAGCAGAGATTCTTTTTACGAGCAGTACTTC. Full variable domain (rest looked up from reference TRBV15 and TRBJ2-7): DAMVIQNPRYQVTQFGKPVTLSCSQTLNHNVMYWYQQKSSQAPKLLFHYYDKDFNNEADTPDNFQSRRPNTSFCFLDIRSPGLGDTAMYLCATSRDSFYEQYFGPGTRLTVT.

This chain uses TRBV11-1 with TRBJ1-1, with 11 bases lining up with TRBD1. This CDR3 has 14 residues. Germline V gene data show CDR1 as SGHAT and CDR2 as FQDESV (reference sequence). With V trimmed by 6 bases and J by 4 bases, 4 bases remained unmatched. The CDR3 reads CASRKGTGGTEAFF. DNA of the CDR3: TGTGCCAGCAGGAAGGGGACAGGGGGCACTGAAGCTTTCTTT.